Detailed here is one T cell receptor beta chain. As originally analysed: Amplification of reference gene primers was used by the study to estimate nucleated cell counts. Generated by immunoSEQ multiplex PCR, the TCRdb table keeps only in-frame clones and is missing some. The V and J calls and clone size were taken over from that table, and D and trimming were inferred from the DNA. Of roughly 410,000 clones detected, about 90% appear once; the ten largest clones hold roughly 2.1%. Seattle participants joined during active infection and were tracked over time. The sample originates from a study of blood T cell repertoires in COVID-19. Study context: Researchers got acute and convalescent COVID-19 samples from the United States, Italy and Spain. T cells, B-cell-depleted T cells, or PBMCs provided the cDNA or gDNA that served as material.

This CDR3 region has 17 residues. CDR1 and CDR2 from the germline V gene are SNHLY and FYNNEI. Trimming removed 5 bases at V and 1 base at J, with 18 bases between. Input material: peripheral blood. This rearrangement joins TRBV2 to TRBJ1-5; D perhaps matches TRBD1 (6 bases). This sequence was found in a woman aged 55-70 years with COVID-19, enrolled during active disease. For the CDR3, the DNA is TGTGCCAGCAGTAAGCTTTACGGGGGGCCGAGCAATCAGCCCCAGCATTTT. It encodes CASSKLYGGPSNQPQHF.